This is a list of T cell receptor beta chains from one sample in a study of PD-L1 blockade in urothelial cancer. Only in-frame clones appear in the TCRdb table, and some are missing; sequencing was by immunoSEQ multiplex PCR. The sample has tens of thousands of clones, more than 75% seen once. Sequencing was performed on PBMCs, taken around atezolizumab (anti-PD-L1) treatment. These receptors came from an older woman with urothelial cancer. The CDR3 runs from the conserved cysteine through the conserved F or W. D genes are given only for firm matches. The listing skips clone size in some rows; elsewhere it reads once, few, many or a size class.

v_call	d_call	clone_size	j_call	cdr3_aa	cdr3_nt
TRBV28	TRBD2	-	TRBJ2-7	CASSRTGGLAGDRF	TGTGCCAGCAGTCGCACCGGGGGACTAGCGGGGGACCGCTTC
TRBV19	-	-	TRBJ1-1	CASSIRSVAGGNTEAFF	TGTGCCAGTAGTATTAGGTCGGTTGCGGGGGGAAACACTGAAGCTTTCTTT
TRBV28	-	-	TRBJ1-2	CASSLTQSFYGYTF	TGTGCCAGCAGTCTAACACAGAGTTTCTATGGCTACACCTTC
TRBV15	TRBD2	-	TRBJ2-5	CATSTTGGREGPETQYF	TGTGCCACCAGCACCACTGGGGGGCGGGAGGGCCCAGAGACCCAGTACTTC
TRBV10-3	-	-	TRBJ1-4	CAISPSINEKLFF	TGTGCCATCAGTCCTAGCATAAATGAAAAACTGTTTTTT
TRBV10-3	TRBD1	-	TRBJ2-7	CAIMRPDRGYEQYF	TGTGCCATCATGAGGCCGGACAGGGGTTACGAGCAGTACTTC
TRBV5-1	TRBD1	-	TRBJ1-6	CASSRDRDRGNSPLHF	TGCGCCAGCAGCAGGGACCGGGACAGGGGTAATTCACCCCTCCACTTT
TRBV25-1	-	-	TRBJ1-1	CASSEIGRTEAFF	TGTGCCAGCAGTGAGATAGGGAGGACTGAAGCTTTCTTT
TRBV27	TRBD1	-	TRBJ1-4	CASSPLGQGSVNEKLFF	TGTGCCAGCAGTCCCCTGGGACAGGGAAGCGTTAATGAAAAACTGTTTTTT
TRBV7-2	TRBD1	-	TRBJ1-5	CASSPRTGVIGNQPQHF	TGTGCCAGCAGCCCCCGGACAGGGGTGATAGGCAATCAGCCCCAGCATTTT
TRBV14	-	once	TRBJ1-2	CASSQFREPNYGYTF	TGTGCCAGCAGCCAATTCCGGGAACCTAACTATGGCTACACCTTC
TRBV5-1	TRBD2	-	TRBJ2-7	CASSLKSGTSGPEQYF	TGCGCCAGCAGCTTAAAGTCCGGGACTAGTGGTCCCGAGCAGTACTTC
TRBV19	-	-	TRBJ1-1	CASLIGGGFGAFF	TGTGCCAGCCTTATAGGGGGGGGGTTCGGAGCTTTCTTT
TRBV10-2	-	-	TRBJ2-7	CASRRGSEQYF	TGCGCCAGCAGACGGGGAAGCGAGCAGTACTTC
TRBV5-4	-	-	TRBJ2-2	CASSPGGAGNTGELFF	TGTGCCAGCAGCCCCGGCGGGGCGGGGAACACCGGGGAGCTGTTTTTT
TRBV19	TRBD2	once	TRBJ2-1	CASSVGLASIGEQFF	TGTGCCAGTAGTGTGGGACTAGCGAGTATAGGTGAGCAGTTCTTC
TRBV7-2	-	-	TRBJ1-6	CASSPWQSVNSPLHF	TGTGCCAGCAGCCCTTGGCAATCCGTAAATTCACCCCTCCACTTT
TRBV5-5	-	-	TRBJ2-5	CASGQAAGRETQYF	TGTGCCAGCGGGCAAGCCGCGGGTCGGGAGACCCAGTACTTC
TRBV2	-	-	TRBJ2-7	CASSAVRDEQYF	TGTGCCAGCAGTGCCGTCAGGGACGAGCAGTACTTC
TRBV19	TRBD1	-	TRBJ2-7	CASRQGFGEQYF	TGTGCCAGCCGACAGGGGTTCGGCGAGCAGTACTTC
TRBV21-1	-	-	TRBJ1-6	CASRFGQGRTPLHF	TGTGCCAGCAGATTCGGACAGGGTAGGACACCCCTCCACTTT
TRBV4-3	-	few	TRBJ1-5	CASSQAPGGQPQHF	TGCGCCAGCAGCCAAGCGCCGGGGGGCCAGCCCCAGCATTTT
TRBV19	TRBD2	once	TRBJ2-3	CASSMATSGGTDTQYF	TGTGCCAGTAGTATGGCCACTAGCGGGGGCACAGATACGCAGTATTTT
TRBV5-6	-	-	TRBJ2-7	CASSLLATAYEQYF	TGTGCCAGCAGCTTGCTAGCGACCGCCTACGAGCAGTACTTC
TRBV7-9	TRBD1	-	TRBJ2-1	CASSYRDRGLYEQFF	TGTGCCAGCAGCTACCGGGACAGGGGACTTTATGAGCAGTTCTTC
TRBV6-5	TRBD2	-	TRBJ2-7	CASSYSKYREDEQYF	TGTGCCAGCAGTTATTCGAAATACCGGGAGGACGAGCAGTACTTC
TRBV6-5	-	-	TRBJ2-3	CASTPPGTGTDTQYF	TGTGCCAGCACCCCCCCGGGTACGGGCACAGATACGCAGTATTTT
TRBV29-1	TRBD1	-	TRBJ1-3	CSVTKDRGYGNTIYF	TGCAGCGTTACTAAGGACAGGGGATATGGAAACACCATATATTTT
TRBV5-4	TRBD1	-	TRBJ1-1	CASSFQTGRNTEAFF	TGTGCCAGCAGCTTTCAGACAGGGAGGAACACTGAAGCTTTCTTT
TRBV7-3	-	-	TRBJ2-5	CASSLFGGHGGTQYF	TGTGCCAGCAGCTTATTTGGAGGACACGGGGGGACCCAGTACTTC
TRBV4-3	TRBD2	-	TRBJ2-3	CASSQDGGEDTQYF	TGCGCCAGCAGCCAAGATGGGGGGGAAGATACGCAGTATTTT
TRBV5-4	-	-	TRBJ2-1	CASSLDRATSEQFF	TGTGCCAGCAGCTTGGACAGGGCGACATCCGAGCAGTTCTTC
TRBV5-4	-	-	TRBJ1-3	CASSLDQTEGNTIYF	TGTGCCAGCAGCTTGGACCAGACGGAGGGAAACACCATATATTTT
TRBV19	TRBD1	few	TRBJ1-5	CASSTNRGRDQPQHF	TGTGCCAGTAGTACTAACAGGGGCCGCGATCAGCCCCAGCATTTT
TRBV2	TRBD2	-	TRBJ2-2	CASRDLAGGNTGELFF	TGTGCCAGCAGAGACTTAGCGGGAGGGAACACCGGGGAGCTGTTTTTT
TRBV18	-	-	TRBJ1-5	CASSPGAGGTNQPQHF	TGTGCCAGCTCACCTGGGGCCGGGGGGACCAATCAGCCCCAGCATTTT
TRBV4-1	-	-	TRBJ1-5	CASSKEGGEGLGPQHF	TGCGCCAGCAGCAAAGAGGGGGGGGAAGGCCTCGGGCCCCAGCATTTT
TRBV10-3	TRBD2	-	TRBJ2-6	CATSGGLAGGSSGANVLTF	TGTGCCACAAGTGGGGGACTAGCGGGAGGGAGCTCTGGGGCCAACGTCCTGACTTTC
TRBV7-9	-	-	TRBJ2-1	CASSYNRGRSQFF	TGTGCCAGCAGTTATAATCGGGGTCGTTCGCAGTTCTTC
TRBV19	-	-	TRBJ1-5	CASSINGDSNQPQHF	TGTGCCAGTAGTATAAACGGAGATAGCAATCAGCCCCAGCATTTT
TRBV27	-	-	TRBJ2-2	CASSLGGLAGELFF	TGTGCCAGCAGTTTAGGAGGTCTAGCCGGGGAGCTGTTTTTT
TRBV6-5	TRBD1	-	TRBJ1-5	CATRQGLGNQPQHF	TGTGCCACCCGACAGGGTCTCGGCAATCAGCCCCAGCATTTT
TRBV28	TRBD1	-	TRBJ2-5	CASIPKAGTGDSGETQYF	TGTGCCAGCATTCCAAAGGCCGGGACAGGGGATTCTGGGGAGACCCAGTACTTC
TRBV7-3	TRBD1	few	TRBJ2-7	CASSLTGQGNYEQYF	TGTGCCAGCAGCTTAACGGGACAGGGGAACTACGAGCAGTACTTC
TRBV7-8	-	-	TRBJ2-3	CASSPGGHGSTDTQYF	TGTGCCAGCAGCCCTGGCGGACACGGGAGCACAGATACGCAGTATTTT
TRBV29-1	TRBD1	-	TRBJ1-2	CSAWTGPIYGYTF	TGCAGCGCTTGGACAGGGCCAATCTATGGCTACACCTTC
TRBV4-3	-	-	TRBJ2-7	CASSQDNPGGSYEQYF	TGCGCCAGCAGCCAAGATAATCCAGGGGGGTCCTACGAGCAGTACTTC
TRBV11-3	TRBD2	-	TRBJ2-1	CASSLASGRTSGRRNEQFF	TGTGCCAGCAGCTTAGCCTCCGGCCGGACTAGCGGGAGGCGCAATGAGCAGTTCTTC
TRBV5-1	TRBD1	-	TRBJ2-5	CASRPDRDRSRKTQYF	TGCGCCAGCAGGCCAGACCGGGACAGATCCAGAAAGACCCAGTACTTC
TRBV7-6	TRBD1	-	TRBJ2-7	CASSAAQGVYEQYF	TGTGCCAGCAGCGCCGCCCAGGGGGTTTACGAGCAGTACTTC
TRBV18	TRBD1	-	TRBJ1-2	CASSPTGDNRDYGYTF	TGTGCCAGCTCACCGACAGGGGACAACAGGGACTATGGCTACACCTTC
TRBV2	-	-	TRBJ1-1	CASTTYGGLNTEAFF	TGTGCCAGCACCACATACGGGGGGTTGAACACTGAAGCTTTCTTT
TRBV29-1	TRBD2	-	TRBJ2-2	CSATPLAGGRGELFF	TGCAGCGCCACCCCCCTAGCGGGGGGTCGGGGGGAGCTGTTTTTT
TRBV28	TRBD2	-	TRBJ2-5	CASSFYGRSRLAPQETQYF	TGTGCCAGCAGTTTCTATGGTAGGAGTAGACTAGCTCCCCAAGAGACCCAGTACTTC
TRBV6-5	-	-	TRBJ1-1	CASASGYTEAFF	TGTGCCAGCGCCTCGGGGTACACTGAAGCTTTCTTT
TRBV7-2	TRBD2	-	TRBJ2-7	CASSLWEGSGEQYF	TGTGCCAGCAGCTTATGGGAGGGATCAGGCGAGCAGTACTTC
TRBV5-1	-	-	TRBJ1-6	CASSLRGYNSPLHF	TGCGCCAGCAGCTTGAGGGGCTATAATTCACCCCTCCACTTT
TRBV19	TRBD2	-	TRBJ2-1	CASSRGRDYHPYNEQFF	TGTGCCAGTAGTAGGGGTAGGGACTACCACCCCTACAATGAGCAGTTCTTC
TRBV10-3	TRBD2	-	TRBJ2-1	CAIGLADFNEQFF	TGTGCCATCGGACTAGCGGACTTCAATGAGCAGTTCTTC